The 25 T cell receptor beta chains below were found in one sample sequenced in a study of tumor and adjacent non-tumor tissue in lung cancer. A modified ARM-PCR protocol with three rounds of nested PCR amplified TCRbeta. TCRdb reprocessed the multiplex PCR reads with MiXCR, giving one entry per CDR3 protein. The sample yields roughly 43,000 distinct CDR3 sequences, around three fifths seen once. RNA was extracted from bulk tissue without any cell sorting. More than 3 cm separated this lung sample from the edge of the tumor. The specimen was distant non-tumor lung tissue. All receptors come from a middle-aged man with non-small cell lung cancer.

This clonotype was recorded at least ten times. CDR3 DNA sequence: TGTGCCAGTTATATCGGGACAGGCTATGGCTACACCTTC. Translated: CASYIGTGYGYTF. V gene TRBV6-6 combines with J gene TRBJ1-2, with 8 positions matching TRBD1. CDR1 is MNHNY, CDR2 SVGAGI, per germline (reference sequence). The CDR3 spans 13 residues. The V gene end was trimmed by 9 bases and the J gene end by 4 bases; junction bases not matched to a gene: 7.

Note on this clonotype: The junction departs from germline at one end; a sequencing error may be responsible. J is TRBJ2-7 and V is TRBV5-1, with D perhaps TRBD1 or TRBD2 (5 bases each). The CDR3 runs 15 residues. From germline, CDR1 is SGHRS and CDR2 YFSETQ. The CDR3 loop is CASCLGDRGGYEQYF. CDR3 DNA sequence: TGCGCCAGCTGCTTGGGTGATCGGGGCGGATACGAGCAGTACTTC.

This clonotype was seen at least ten times. This rearrangement joins TRBV20-1 to TRBJ2-7, with a weak D call TRBD2 (6 bases). The germline V gene has CDR1 DFQATT and CDR2 SNEGSKA (reference sequence). V was clipped by 0 bases and J by 3 bases, with 15 bases between them. This CDR3 region has 15 residues. The CDR3 loop reads CSARDSGTFNYEQYF. The DNA for the CDR3 is TGCAGTGCTAGAGATTCAGGGACTTTTAACTACGAGCAGTACTTC.

This clonotype appeared a single time. This chain links TRBV6-1 with TRBJ2-1, with D uncertain. V shed 9 bases and J shed 10 bases, with 16 bases lying between them. The germline CDR1 and CDR2 sequences are MNHNS and SASEGT. CDR3 size: 12 residues. CDR3 amino acids: CASSKGRSEQFF. CDR3 nucleotides: TGTGCCAGTAGTAAGGGTCGGTCCGAGCAGTTCTTC.

This clonotype was counted a few times. The V call is TRBV30, the J call TRBJ1-5; D remains unclear. CDR3 size: 13 residues. Trimming pared 2 bases from V and 0 bases from J, leaving 5 bases between. Per germline, CDR1 GTSNPN and CDR2 SVGIG (reference sequence). CDR3 protein: CAWSSDSNQPQHF. The CDR3 nucleotides are TGTGCCTGGAGTTCAGATAGCAATCAGCCCCAGCATTTT.

This clonotype was observed at least ten times. CDR3 bases: TGTGCCAGCAGTTACGGGGTTAGCCAGCCCCAGCATTTT. Translating gives CASSYGVSQPQHF. This chain joins TRBV6-6 and TRBJ1-5; D uncertain. The CDR3 loop spans 13 amino acids. CDR1 MNHNY and CDR2 SVGAGI come from the germline V gene (reference sequence). The V end lost 2 bases, the J end lost 7 bases, and 9 bases lay between the germline ends.

As for this clonotype: A read error may produce the germline difference seen at one junction end. The rearrangement joins TRBV4-2 to TRBJ1-2; D is uncertain. There are 14 residues in the CDR3. Germline V CDR1 and CDR2: LGHNA, YNFKEQ. The CDR3 sequence: CASSQDGDTYGYTF. The CDR3 coding sequence is TGTGCCAGTAGCCAAGATGGAGATACCTATGGCTACACCTTC.

As regards this clonotype: One end of the junction fails to match germline, which may point to a read error. The chain is built from TRBV4-1 and TRBJ2-2; D possibly corresponds to TRBD2 (6 bases). The CDR3 runs 18 residues. Germline V lookup: CDR1 MGHRA, CDR2 YSYEKL. The CDR3 sequence: CASSQELRLARWTGELFF. As DNA, the CDR3 is TGCGCCAGCAGTCAAGAATTAAGGCTAGCGCGGTGGACCGGGGAGCTGTTTTTT.

The count of this clonotype is one. The junction departs from germline at one end; a sequencing error may be responsible. The chain couples TRBV12-3 or TRBV12-4 to TRBJ2-7; TRBD1 matches at 7 bases. The CDR3 runs to 14 residues. The CDR3 DNA reads TGTGTCAGCAATGGGACAGCGAGCTCCTACGAGCAGTACTTC. It encodes CVSNGTASSYEQYF.

The chain is built from TRBV5-1 and TRBJ2-1; D gene uncertain. V was shortened by 5 bases and J by 9 bases, with 15 bases between the two germline ends. Germline loops: CDR1 SGHRS, CDR2 YFSETQ. The CDR3 spans 13 residues. The CDR3 sequence: CASSYATESEQFF. In DNA form, the CDR3 reads TGCGCCAGCAGTTATGCGACTGAGTCTGAGCAGTTCTTC.

With respect to this clonotype: This sequence may be a read error, since a much larger clone differs from it by one base. The CDR3 DNA is TGCAGTGCTGTAGGGAATGAAAAACTGTATTTT. Translated, it gives CSAVGNEKLYF. V gene TRBV20-1 combines with J gene TRBJ1-4; D is uncertain. Germline-derived CDR1 and CDR2 are DFQATT and SNEGSKA (reference sequence). This CDR3 contains 11 residues.

To note about this clonotype: This is likely a read error, given that the CDR3 carries no conserved phenylalanine or tryptophan at its end. This rearrangement joins TRBV11-2 to TRBJ2-1, with D possibly matching TRBD1 (7 bases). The CDR3 length is 15 residues. Germline lookup yields CDR1 SGHAT and CDR2 FQNNGV. In DNA, the CDR3 is TGTGCCGGCAGCTTGCGGGACAGTAGTTACAATGAGCAGTTCCTC. Residues: CAGSLRDSSYNEQFL.

As regards this clonotype: The germline gene is not matched at one end of the junction; a read error may be the cause. The chain joins TRBV5-4 to TRBJ2-6; maybe TRBD2 (6 bases). The CDR3 is 16 amino acids. Germline loops: CDR1 SGHNT, CDR2 YYREEE (reference sequence). In DNA form, the CDR3 reads TGTGCCAGCAGCTTGCCCGGGGGATCTGGGGCCAACGACCTGACTTTC. Translated: CASSLPGGSGANDLTF. The entire variable domain, with the rest obtained from reference TRBV5-4 and TRBJ2-6, is as follows: ETGVTQSPTHLIKTRGQQVTLRCSSQSGHNTVSWYQQALGQGPQFIFQYYREEENGRGNFPPRFSGLQFPNYSSELNVNALELDDSALYLCASSLPGGSGANDLTFGAGSRLTVL.

Of note for this clonotype: Since a much larger clone is just one base distant, this may be a read error. The chain joins TRBV20-1 to TRBJ1-5, with TRBD1 matching over 7 bases. The CDR3 contains 14 residues. Germline CDR1 DFQATT, CDR2 SNEGSKA (reference sequence). The CDR3 is CSANRQGGNHPQHF. In DNA, the CDR3 is TGCAGTGCTAACCGACAGGGCGGCAATCATCCCCAGCATTTT.

With respect to this clonotype: The junction shows a germline mismatch at one end, possibly a read error. The chain has TRBV6-2 or TRBV6-3 and TRBJ2-5; a possible D gene is TRBD2 (5 bases). The V gene's germline CDR1 is MNHEY and CDR2 SVGEGT. CDR3 length: 11 residues. CDR3 coding DNA: TGTGCCAGCAGTACGGGGAAGACACAGTACTTC. Protein product: CASSTGKTQYF.

This clonotype appeared once. A much larger clone is a single base away; this may be a read error. V and J are TRBV7-9 and TRBJ2-5; 8 bases are shared with TRBD2. Per germline, CDR1 SEHNR and CDR2 FQNEAQ (reference sequence). The length of the CDR3 is 14 residues. The CDR3 reads CASSPLAAQETEYF. CDR3 sequence (DNA): TGTGCCAGCAGCCCACTAGCGGCCCAAGAGACCGAGTACTTC.

Worth noting for this clonotype: A much larger clone sits a single nucleotide away, making a read error possible. This chain uses TRBV12-3 or TRBV12-4 with TRBJ1-2; 10 bases are shared with TRBD1. The CDR3 totals 15 residues. V lost 10 bases and J lost 8; bases outside the gene matches: 16. CDR3 sequence: CANSSGTGDSWGYTF. CDR3 in DNA: TGTGCCAACAGCTCCGGGACAGGGGATTCCTGGGGCTACACCTTC.

This clonotype was recorded at least ten times. The chain couples TRBV6-1 to TRBJ2-7, with D possibly matching TRBD1 (6 bases). Germline CDR1 reads MNHNS; CDR2 reads SASEGT. CDR3 length: 13 residues. Trimming took 8 bases from V and 1 from J, leaving 12 bases between them. The chain's CDR3 is CASGRTVSYEQYF. The CDR3 DNA is TGTGCCAGCGGTCGGACAGTTTCCTACGAGCAGTACTTC.

This clonotype was recorded many times. The J gene is TRBJ1-1, the V gene TRBV12-3 or TRBV12-4, with D hard to call. Trimming left V 3 bases short and J 10 bases short, with 15 bases between. The CDR3 length is 13 residues. The DNA of the CDR3 is TGTGCCAGCAGTTTGGGCCAGCAAACCAGAGCTTTCTTT. This translates into CASSLGQQTRAFF.

Points on this clonotype: The junction and the germline gene differ at one end; a read error may be behind it. The chain links TRBV28 to TRBJ2-7; D unclear. Germline CDR1 is MDHEN and CDR2 is SYDVKM. The CDR3 extends over 15 amino acids. As DNA, the CDR3 is TGTGCCAGCAGTTTCGGACGGAATCCATCCTACAAGCAGTACTTC. It is translated as CASSFGRNPSYKQYF.

With regard to this clonotype: This may stem from a read error, because a much larger clone lies one nucleotide away. The chain couples TRBV6-2 or TRBV6-3 to TRBJ1-5; TRBD1 matches 7 bases. CDR1 and CDR2 from the germline V gene are MNHEY and SVGEGT. The CDR3 has 12 residues. DNA of the CDR3: TGTGACAGCAGAGGGGGCCTAGAGCCCCAGCATTTT. Translated: CDSRGGLEPQHF.

Turning to this clonotype: A read error may produce the germline difference seen at one junction end. The chain has TRBV5-1 and TRBJ2-1, with 9 nucleotides matching TRBD1. The CDR3 loop spans 14 amino acids. Germline CDR1 is SGHRS and CDR2 is YFSETQ. DNA for the CDR3: TGCGCCAACAGCTTGGACAGGGGAGACAATGAGCAGTTCTTC. Amino acid sequence: CANSLDRGDNEQFF.

Ten or more counts support this clonotype. The rearrangement uses TRBV28 and TRBJ2-2; D may be TRBD1 (6 bases). The CDR3 sequence is 12 residues long. V was cut by 3 bases and J by 10 bases, with 9 bases left in between. Germline-derived CDR1 and CDR2 are MDHEN and SYDVKM. The CDR3 nucleotides read TGTGCCAGCAGTTTGAGACAGGAGGAGCTGTTTTTT. Translating it yields CASSLRQEELFF. The variable domain in full, with the rest retrieved from reference TRBV28 and TRBJ2-2, is DVKVTQSSRYLVKRTGEKVFLECVQDMDHENMFWYRQDPGLGLRLIYFSYDVKMKEKGDIPEGYSVSREKKERFSLILESASTNQTSMYLCASSLRQEELFFGEGSRLTVL.

This clonotype was observed at least ten times. The rearrangement links TRBV29-1 to TRBJ2-2, with TRBD2 as a possible D gene (6 bases). Looked up from germline, CDR1 is SQVTM and CDR2 is ANQGSEA. CDR3 size: 11 residues. V was cut by 6 bases and J by 6 bases, with 8 bases left in between. CDR3: CSVREAGELFF. CDR3 sequence (DNA): TGCAGCGTGAGGGAGGCCGGGGAGCTGTTTTTT.

As to this clonotype: The CDR3 end shows no conserved phenylalanine or tryptophan, and so a read error is likely. The J gene is TRBJ2-7, the V gene TRBV10-3; no clear D. Trimming left V 6 bases short and J 0 bases short, with 9 bases between. The length of the CDR3 is 13 residues. Germline V gene data show CDR1 as ENHRY and CDR2 as SYGVKD. Written as DNA, the CDR3 is TGTGCCATCAGGGATCATAGCTCCTACGAGCAGTACCTG. It is translated as CAIRDHSSYEQYL.